These 18 T cell receptor beta chains were all obtained from the same sample, sequenced in a study of sequential checkpoint blockade in melanoma (dated by TCRdb to the late 2010s). Receptor amplification or capture employed the immunoSEQ multiplex PCR assay. The immuneACCESS repertoire file appears here via TCRdb, limited to in-frame rearrangements. These files lack a portion of the clones; in checked studies, under half of the deficit traces to unresolved V genes, and the cause of the others is not known. In this sample the table shows some 7,500 clones, about 20% of which occur a single time. The top ten constitute 5.9% of the sample. The treatment or condition label corresponds to: randomized to nivolumab then ipilimumab (arm A) or the reverse (arm B). The source was tumor tissue (inferred from file names), collected from a patient given nivolumab and ipilimumab in sequence. The receptors here all came from a human donor with melanoma.

In this sample, this clone turned up a few times. The rearrangement links TRBV6-8 to TRBJ2-2, with a possible D match to TRBD2 (5 bases). Trimming stripped 8 bases from V and 3 bases from J, with 13 bases between. Per the germline V gene, CDR1 is MNHGY and CDR2 is SAAAGT. The CDR3 has 14 residues. The CDR3 spells CASGERADTGELFF. In DNA form, the CDR3 reads TGTGCCAGCGGGGAGCGCGCGGACACCGGGGAGCTGTTTTTT.

This clone has only a few counts. The genes are TRBV4-1 and TRBJ2-7; 7 bases are shared with TRBD1. Looked up from germline, CDR1 is MGHRA and CDR2 is YSYEKL. Germline trimming cut 3 bases from V and 4 bases from J; bases unmatched to any gene: 15. CDR3 length: 17 residues. CDR3: CASSQAGTAPWEYEQYF. CDR3 nucleotides: TGCGCCAGCAGCCAGGCCGGGACAGCGCCTTGGGAGTACGAGCAGTACTTC.

This clone was counted a few times. This sequence joins TRBV11-3 and TRBJ2-2; possible D gene TRBD2, 6 bases. CDR1 is SGHNT, CDR2 YENEEA, per germline. This CDR3 contains 15 residues. Trimming pared 5 bases from V and 4 bases from J, leaving 14 bases between. The CDR3 nucleotides are TGTGCCAGCAGCGGGCTGGCGGGGTCCACCGGGGAGCTGTTTTTT. Protein product: CASSGLAGSTGELFF. Filled out from reference TRBV11-3 and TRBJ2-2, the complete variable domain reads EAGVVQSPRYKIIEKKQPVAFWCNPISGHNTLYWYLQNLGQGPELLIRYENEEAVDDSQLPKDRFSAERLKGVDSTLKIQPAELGDSAVYLCASSGLAGSTGELFFGEGSRLTVL.

This clone was seen more than once but under ten times. The chain combines TRBV19 with TRBJ1-4, with D uncertain. The CDR3 covers 13 residues. The germline gives CDR1 LNHDA, CDR2 SQIVND (reference sequence). The V end was cut by 10 bases, the J end by 0 bases, with 9 bases between. The CDR3 DNA follows: TGTGCCACCCGACCGGCAACTAATGAAAAACTGTTTTTT. Translating it yields CATRPATNEKLFF.

The chain has TRBV29-1 and TRBJ1-2; a possible D gene is TRBD1 (5 bases). The V gene's germline CDR1 is SQVTM and CDR2 ANQGSEA. CDR3 length: 13 residues. The CDR3 sequence is CGANGWGARGYTF. The CDR3 DNA follows: TGCGGTGCTAATGGCTGGGGCGCTAGGGGCTACACCTTC.

The chain links TRBV10-3 to TRBJ1-3; tentative D call: TRBD1 (5 bases). The germline V and J ends were trimmed by 0 bases and 1 base, with 13 bases remaining between them. Germline CDR1 and CDR2: ENHRY and SYGVKD. The CDR3 totals 17 residues. CDR3 DNA sequence: TGTGCCATCAGTGAGTCCCCGGGACTTTTTTCTGGAAACACCATATATTTT. Its translation: CAISESPGLFSGNTIYF.

The CDR3 DNA reads TGTGCCAGCAAACCCTCTAGCACCCACAATGAGCAGTTCTTC. Translating it yields CASKPSSTHNEQFF. This chain links TRBV19 with TRBJ2-1, with a possible D match to TRBD2 (5 bases). The V gene lost 9 bases and the J gene lost 5 bases, with 17 bases spanning the gap. The CDR3 is 14 amino acids. Germline V lookup: CDR1 LNHDA, CDR2 SQIVND (reference sequence). Full variable domain (remainder filled in from reference TRBV19 and TRBJ2-1): DGGITQSPKYLFRKEGQNVTLSCEQNLNHDAMYWYRQDPGQGLRLIYYSQIVNDFQKGDIAEGYSVSREKKESFPLTVTSAQKNPTAFYLCASKPSSTHNEQFFGPGTRLTVL.

This sequence joins TRBV10-2 and TRBJ2-2, with 9 bases matching TRBD2. CDR1 and CDR2 from the germline V gene are WSHSY and SAAADI. The CDR3 spans 15 residues. The trim removed 0 bases at V and 7 bases at J, leaving 3 bases unmatched. CDR3: CASSESSSGSGELFF. The CDR3 DNA sequence: TGCGCCAGCAGTGAGTCGAGTAGCGGGAGCGGGGAGCTGTTTTTT.

The V and J genes are TRBV5-1 and TRBJ2-2; tentative D call: TRBD2 (6 bases). From germline, CDR1 is SGHRS and CDR2 YFSETQ. The CDR3 is made up of 17 amino acids. V was trimmed by 3 bases and J by 0 bases, leaving 15 bases between them. CDR3 protein: CASSSNSGTANTGELFF. As DNA, the CDR3 is TGCGCCAGCAGCTCCAATAGCGGCACCGCGAACACCGGGGAGCTGTTTTTT.

This clone was seen many times. The same CDR3 arises from other DNA sequences in this sample as well. V and J are TRBV11-3 and TRBJ2-1; 13 bases agree with TRBD2. The CDR3 loop spans 15 amino acids. Losses at the gene ends were 5 bases for V and 5 bases for J; bases not matched to a gene: 3. Germline CDR1 reads SGHNT; CDR2 reads YENEEA. CDR3 in amino acids: CASSRGLAGDNEQFF. The CDR3, as DNA: TGTGCCAGCAGCCGTGGACTAGCGGGGGACAATGAGCAGTTCTTC.

This clone was counted a few times. The rearrangement joins TRBV6-8 to TRBJ2-5, with 9 bases matching TRBD1. The trim removed 9 bases at V and 5 bases at J, leaving 7 bases unmatched. There are 13 residues in the CDR3. Germline V lookup: CDR1 MNHGY, CDR2 SAAAGT. DNA of the CDR3: TGTGCCAGTCGGCGACAGGGGGAGGAGACCCAGTACTTC. It specifies CASRRQGEETQYF.

This clone has at least ten counts. The CDR3 goes on 1 residue after the read ends, and that part is filled in from the germline J gene. The chain uses TRBV13 and TRBJ1-3; TRBD1 is a possible D gene (6 bases). CDR1 PRHDT and CDR2 FYEKMQ come from the germline V gene (reference sequence). The CDR3 consists of 15 residues. The V and J ends lost 1 base and 3 bases respectively, with 10 bases between them. CDR3 DNA, as far as it was read: TGTGCCAGCAGCTTAGCAGGGGACTTTGGAAACACCATATAT. Its protein product is CASSLAGDFGNTIY. The full CDR3 protein reads CASSLAGDFGNTIYF.

This clone was recorded many times. The chain couples TRBV4-1 to TRBJ2-5, with unresolved D. This CDR3 has 15 residues. V lost 1 base, J lost 5 bases, and 14 bases lay in between. Germline CDR1 reads MGHRA; CDR2 reads YSYEKL. CDR3 amino acids: CASSQVKGRQETQYF. The CDR3, as DNA: TGCGCCAGCAGCCAAGTTAAAGGGCGGCAGGAGACCCAGTACTTC.

This clone was seen a few times. The gene calls are TRBV6-8 and TRBJ2-6; D gene ambiguous. The germline V gene encodes CDR1 MNHGY and CDR2 SAAAGT. V shed 0 bases and J shed 0 bases, with 3 bases lying between them. The CDR3 runs to 15 residues. The DNA for the CDR3 is TGTGCCAGCAGTTACTCTAGCTCTGGGGCCAACGTCCTGACTTTC. As protein: CASSYSSSGANVLTF.

This chain connects TRBV30 to TRBJ2-7, with D possibly being TRBD2 (5 bases). The CDR3 is made up of 12 amino acids. The germline V and J ends were trimmed by 0 bases and 7 bases, with 10 bases remaining between them. Germline CDR1 reads GTSNPN; CDR2 reads SVGIG (reference sequence). The CDR3 bases are TGTGCCTGGAGTGTACTAGGGATAGAGCAGTACTTC. Translated: CAWSVLGIEQYF.

The chain uses TRBV6-8 and TRBJ2-2; perhaps TRBD1 as D (5 bases). The CDR3 consists of 15 residues. Germline CDR1 and CDR2: MNHGY and SAAAGT. The germline V and J ends were trimmed by 5 bases and 8 bases, with 18 bases remaining between them. CDR3 sequence (DNA): TGTGCCAGCAGTCCTCAGGGATTCCGGGCAGGGGAGCTGTTTTTT. Encoded protein: CASSPQGFRAGELFF.

This clone was seen many times. The chain links TRBV23-1 to TRBJ2-5; D call uncertain. TRBV23-1 is an ORF; its function is uncertain. V lost 6 bases to trimming and J lost 1 base, with 9 bases between them. CDR3 size: 13 residues. CDR3 nucleotides: TGCGCCAGCAGCTTCCCTCTCCAAGAGACCCAGTACTTC. As protein: CASSFPLQETQYF.

This clone was recorded at least ten times. The DNA of the CDR3 is TGCGCCAGCAGCAAAACAGGGGTGGGGGAGCAGTACTTC. Residues: CASSKTGVGEQYF. The genes are TRBV23-1 and TRBJ2-7; 7 bases match TRBD1. TRBV23-1 is recorded as an ORF, its role being uncertain. V dropped 6 bases and J dropped 7; count of bases not matched to a gene: 9. The CDR3 has 13 amino acids.